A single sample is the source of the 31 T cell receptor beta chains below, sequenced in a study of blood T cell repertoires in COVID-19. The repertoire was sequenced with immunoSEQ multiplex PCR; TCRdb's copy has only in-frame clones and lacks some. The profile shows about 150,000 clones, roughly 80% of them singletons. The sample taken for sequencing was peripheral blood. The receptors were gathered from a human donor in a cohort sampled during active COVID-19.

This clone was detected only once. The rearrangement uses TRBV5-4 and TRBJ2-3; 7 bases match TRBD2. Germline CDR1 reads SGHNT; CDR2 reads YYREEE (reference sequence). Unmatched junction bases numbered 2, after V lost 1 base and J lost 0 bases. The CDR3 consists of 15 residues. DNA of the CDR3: TGTGCCAGCAGCTTGAGCGGGATCAGCACAGATACGCAGTATTTT. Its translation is CASSLSGISTDTQYF.

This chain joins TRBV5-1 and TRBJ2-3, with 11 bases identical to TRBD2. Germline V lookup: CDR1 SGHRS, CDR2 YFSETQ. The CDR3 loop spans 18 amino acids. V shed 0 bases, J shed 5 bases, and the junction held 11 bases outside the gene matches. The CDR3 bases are TGCGCCAGCAGCTTGGTAGGGGAATCCGGGACTAGCGGAGATACGCAGTATTTT. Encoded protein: CASSLVGESGTSGDTQYF. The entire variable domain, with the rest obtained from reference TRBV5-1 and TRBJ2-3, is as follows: KAGVTQTPRYLIKTRGQQVTLSCSPISGHRSVSWYQQTPGQGLQFLFEYFSETQRNKGNFPGRFSGRQFSNSRSEMNVSTLELGDSALYLCASSLVGESGTSGDTQYFGPGTRLTVL.

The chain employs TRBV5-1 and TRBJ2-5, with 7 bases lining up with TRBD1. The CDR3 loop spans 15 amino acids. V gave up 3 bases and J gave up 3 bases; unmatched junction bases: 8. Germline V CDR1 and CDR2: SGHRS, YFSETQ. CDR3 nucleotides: TGCGCCAGCAGCTCCCTACAGGGGCCCAAAGAGACCCAGTACTTC. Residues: CASSSLQGPKETQYF.

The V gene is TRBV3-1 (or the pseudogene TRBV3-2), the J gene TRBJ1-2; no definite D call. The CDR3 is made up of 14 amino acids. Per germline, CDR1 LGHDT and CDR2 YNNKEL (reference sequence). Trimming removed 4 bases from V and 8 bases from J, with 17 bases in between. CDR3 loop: CASSPRSKTGGYTF. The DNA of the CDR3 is TGTGCCAGCAGCCCCAGGAGTAAGACGGGGGGCTACACCTTC.

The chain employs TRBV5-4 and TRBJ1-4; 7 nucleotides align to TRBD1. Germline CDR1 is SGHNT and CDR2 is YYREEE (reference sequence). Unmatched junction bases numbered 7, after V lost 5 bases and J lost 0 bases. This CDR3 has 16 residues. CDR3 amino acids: CASSPGQATTNEKLFF. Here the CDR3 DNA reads TGTGCCAGCAGTCCCGGACAGGCTACAACTAATGAAAAACTGTTTTTT. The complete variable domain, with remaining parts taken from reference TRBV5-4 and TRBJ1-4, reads ETGVTQSPTHLIKTRGQQVTLRCSSQSGHNTVSWYQQALGQGPQFIFQYYREEENGRGNFPPRFSGLQFPNYSSELNVNALELDDSALYLCASSPGQATTNEKLFFGSGTQLSVL.

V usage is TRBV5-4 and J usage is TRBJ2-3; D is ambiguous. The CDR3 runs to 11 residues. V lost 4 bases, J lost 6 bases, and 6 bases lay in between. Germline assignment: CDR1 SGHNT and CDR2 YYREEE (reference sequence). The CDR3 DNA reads TGTGCCAGCAGCCGCGCTGATACGCAGTATTTT. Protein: CASSRADTQYF.

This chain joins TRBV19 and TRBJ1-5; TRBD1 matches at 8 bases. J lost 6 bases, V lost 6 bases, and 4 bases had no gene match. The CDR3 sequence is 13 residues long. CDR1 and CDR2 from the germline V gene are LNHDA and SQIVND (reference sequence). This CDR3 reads CASSQQGAQPQHF. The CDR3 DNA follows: TGTGCCAGTAGCCAGCAGGGGGCTCAGCCCCAGCATTTT.

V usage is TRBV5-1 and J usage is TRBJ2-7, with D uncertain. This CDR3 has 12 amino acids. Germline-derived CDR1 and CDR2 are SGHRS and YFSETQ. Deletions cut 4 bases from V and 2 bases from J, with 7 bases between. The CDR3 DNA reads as TGCGCCAGCAGCGCAACTACCTACGAGCAGTACTTC. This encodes CASSATTYEQYF.

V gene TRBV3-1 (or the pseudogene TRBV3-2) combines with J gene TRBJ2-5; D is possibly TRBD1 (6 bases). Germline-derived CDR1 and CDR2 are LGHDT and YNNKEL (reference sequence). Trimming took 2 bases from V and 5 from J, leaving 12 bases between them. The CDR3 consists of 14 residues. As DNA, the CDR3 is TGTGCCAGCAGCCAACCCCGGACAGTGGAGACCCAGTACTTC. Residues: CASSQPRTVETQYF.

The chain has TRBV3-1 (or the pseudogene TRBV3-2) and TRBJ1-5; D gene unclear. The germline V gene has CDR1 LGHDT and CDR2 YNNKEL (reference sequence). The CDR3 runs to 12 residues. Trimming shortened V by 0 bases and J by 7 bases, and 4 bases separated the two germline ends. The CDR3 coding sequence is TGTGCCAGCAGCCAAGATGGCCAGCCCCAGCATTTT. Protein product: CASSQDGQPQHF.

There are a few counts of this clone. This chain's CDR3 is CASGTEVGTEAFF. The CDR3 DNA sequence: TGTGCCAGCGGGACAGAGGTCGGCACTGAAGCTTTCTTT. The V and J genes are TRBV19 and TRBJ1-1, with 7 nucleotides matching TRBD1. Unmatched junction bases numbered 8, after V lost 9 bases and J lost 4 bases. CDR1 is LNHDA, CDR2 SQIVND, per germline (reference sequence). The CDR3 has 13 residues.

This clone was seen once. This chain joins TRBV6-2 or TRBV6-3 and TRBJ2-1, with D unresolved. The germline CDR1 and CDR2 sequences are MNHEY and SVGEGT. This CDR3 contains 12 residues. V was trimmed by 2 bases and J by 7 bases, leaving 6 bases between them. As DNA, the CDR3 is TGTGCCAGCAGTTACCCGTTGAATGAGCAGTTCTTC. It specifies CASSYPLNEQFF.

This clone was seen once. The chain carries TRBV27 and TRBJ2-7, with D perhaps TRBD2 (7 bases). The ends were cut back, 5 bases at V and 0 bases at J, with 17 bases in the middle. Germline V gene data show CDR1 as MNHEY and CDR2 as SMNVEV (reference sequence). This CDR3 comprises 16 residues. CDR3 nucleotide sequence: TGTGCCAGCAGTCCACTTGGCGGGGGCAGCTCCTACGAGCAGTACTTC. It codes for CASSPLGGGSSYEQYF.

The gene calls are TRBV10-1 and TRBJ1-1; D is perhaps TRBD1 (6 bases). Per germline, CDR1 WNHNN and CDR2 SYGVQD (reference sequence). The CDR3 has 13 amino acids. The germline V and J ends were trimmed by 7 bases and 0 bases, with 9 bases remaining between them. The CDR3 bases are TGCGCCAGCAAGGGACATATGAACACTGAAGCTTTCTTT. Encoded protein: CASKGHMNTEAFF.

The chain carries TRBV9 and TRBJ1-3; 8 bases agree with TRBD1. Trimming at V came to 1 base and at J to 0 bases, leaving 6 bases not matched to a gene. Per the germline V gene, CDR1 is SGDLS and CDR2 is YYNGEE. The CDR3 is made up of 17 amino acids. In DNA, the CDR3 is TGTGCCAGCAGCGTAAACAGGGGGGATCCCTCTGGAAACACCATATATTTT. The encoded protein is CASSVNRGDPSGNTIYF.

DNA for the CDR3: TGTGCCAGCAGTTACGAGGCTGGCACCACAGATACGCAGTATTTT. The encoded protein is CASSYEAGTTDTQYF. The chain uses TRBV6-5 and TRBJ2-3; D not resolved. Trimming stripped 2 bases from V and 2 bases from J, with 11 bases between. The CDR3 totals 15 residues. Germline loops: CDR1 MNHEY, CDR2 SVGAGI.

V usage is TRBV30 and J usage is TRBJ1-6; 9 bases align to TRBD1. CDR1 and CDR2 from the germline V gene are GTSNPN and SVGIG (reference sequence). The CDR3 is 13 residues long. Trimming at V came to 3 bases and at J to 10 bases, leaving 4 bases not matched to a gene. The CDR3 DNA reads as TGTGCCTGGAGAGGGACAGGGTCCTCACCCCTCCACTTT. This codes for CAWRGTGSSPLHF.

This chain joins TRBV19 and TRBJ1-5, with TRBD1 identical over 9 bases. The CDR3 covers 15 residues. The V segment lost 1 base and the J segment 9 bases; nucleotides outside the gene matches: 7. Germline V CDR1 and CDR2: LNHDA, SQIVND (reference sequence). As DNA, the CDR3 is TGTGCCAGTAGTATAGGGGACAGGGACCTTCGGCCCCAGCATTTT. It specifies CASSIGDRDLRPQHF. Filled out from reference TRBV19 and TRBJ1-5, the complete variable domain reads DGGITQSPKYLFRKEGQNVTLSCEQNLNHDAMYWYRQDPGQGLRLIYYSQIVNDFQKGDIAEGYSVSREKKESFPLTVTSAQKNPTAFYLCASSIGDRDLRPQHFGDGTRLSIL.

CDR3 nucleotide sequence: TGTGCCAGCGCTCGGGGGGCTGGGGCCAACGTCCTGACTTTC. Protein sequence: CASARGAGANVLTF. The chain is built from TRBV7-9 and TRBJ2-6; TRBD2 matches 7 bases. Germline CDR1 is SEHNR and CDR2 is FQNEAQ (reference sequence). V lost 8 bases and J lost 2; bases outside the gene matches: 3. The CDR3 length is 14 residues.

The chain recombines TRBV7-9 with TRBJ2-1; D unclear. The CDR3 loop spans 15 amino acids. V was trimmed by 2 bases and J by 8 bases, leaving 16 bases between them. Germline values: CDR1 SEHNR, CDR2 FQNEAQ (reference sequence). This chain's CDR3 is CASSLFAGPSDEQFF. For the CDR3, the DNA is TGTGCCAGCAGCTTATTTGCCGGTCCTTCCGATGAGCAGTTCTTC.

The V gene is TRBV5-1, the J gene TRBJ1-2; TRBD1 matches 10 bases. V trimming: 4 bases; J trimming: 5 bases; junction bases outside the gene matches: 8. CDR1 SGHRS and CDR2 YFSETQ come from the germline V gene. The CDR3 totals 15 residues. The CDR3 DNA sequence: TGCGCCAGCAGCCCCCAGACAGGGGGCGCGTATGGCTACACCTTC. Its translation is CASSPQTGGAYGYTF.

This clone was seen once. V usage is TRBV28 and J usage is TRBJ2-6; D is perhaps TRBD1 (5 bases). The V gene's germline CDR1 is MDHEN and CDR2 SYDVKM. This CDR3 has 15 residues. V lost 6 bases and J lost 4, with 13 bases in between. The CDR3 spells CASRGGAQGANVLTF. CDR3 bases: TGTGCCAGCAGGGGTGGGGCTCAGGGGGCCAACGTCCTGACTTTC. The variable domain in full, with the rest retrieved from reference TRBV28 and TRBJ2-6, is DVKVTQSSRYLVKRTGEKVFLECVQDMDHENMFWYRQDPGLGLRLIYFSYDVKMKEKGDIPEGYSVSREKKERFSLILESASTNQTSMYLCASRGGAQGANVLTFGAGSRLTVL.

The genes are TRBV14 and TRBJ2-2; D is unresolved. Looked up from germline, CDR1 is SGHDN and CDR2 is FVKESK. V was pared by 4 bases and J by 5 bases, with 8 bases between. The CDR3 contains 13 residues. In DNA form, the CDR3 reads TGTGCCAGCAGCCCCCTGAGGACCGGGGAGCTGTTTTTT. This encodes CASSPLRTGELFF.

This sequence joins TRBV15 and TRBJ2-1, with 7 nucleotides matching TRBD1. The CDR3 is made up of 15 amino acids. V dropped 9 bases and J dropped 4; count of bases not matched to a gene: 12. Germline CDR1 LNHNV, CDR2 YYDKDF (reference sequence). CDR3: CATSPKGQVYNEQFF. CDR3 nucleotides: TGTGCCACATCCCCCAAAGGACAGGTATACAATGAGCAGTTCTTC. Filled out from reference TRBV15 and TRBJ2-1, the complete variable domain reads DAMVIQNPRYQVTQFGKPVTLSCSQTLNHNVMYWYQQKSSQAPKLLFHYYDKDFNNEADTPDNFQSRRPNTSFCFLDIRSPGLGDTAMYLCATSPKGQVYNEQFFGPGTRLTVL.

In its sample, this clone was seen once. For the CDR3, the DNA is TGTGCCACGACAGGGGTTCGGTCCTACAATGAGCAGTTCTTC. Its translation is CATTGVRSYNEQFF. This sequence joins TRBV2 and TRBJ2-1; 8 nucleotides line up with TRBD1. CDR1 is SNHLY and CDR2 is FYNNEI in the germline V gene. J was trimmed by 1 base and V by 10 bases; bases with no gene match: 6. This CDR3 is built from 14 residues.

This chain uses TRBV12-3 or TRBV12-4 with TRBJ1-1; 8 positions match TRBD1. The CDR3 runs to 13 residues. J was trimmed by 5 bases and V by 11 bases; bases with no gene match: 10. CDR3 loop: CAGKRTGGTEAFF. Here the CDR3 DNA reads TGTGCCGGGAAGCGAACAGGGGGGACTGAAGCTTTCTTT.

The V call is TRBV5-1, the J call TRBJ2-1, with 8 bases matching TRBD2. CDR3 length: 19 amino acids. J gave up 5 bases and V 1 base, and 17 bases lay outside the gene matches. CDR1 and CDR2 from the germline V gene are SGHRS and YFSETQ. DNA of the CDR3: TGCGCCAGCAGCTTGCAGCTCCGAGGGGGACTAGGTGGGAACAATGAGCAGTTCTTC. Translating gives CASSLQLRGGLGGNNEQFF. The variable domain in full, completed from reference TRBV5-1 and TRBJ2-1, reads KAGVTQTPRYLIKTRGQQVTLSCSPISGHRSVSWYQQTPGQGLQFLFEYFSETQRNKGNFPGRFSGRQFSNSRSEMNVSTLELGDSALYLCASSLQLRGGLGGNNEQFFGPGTRLTVL.

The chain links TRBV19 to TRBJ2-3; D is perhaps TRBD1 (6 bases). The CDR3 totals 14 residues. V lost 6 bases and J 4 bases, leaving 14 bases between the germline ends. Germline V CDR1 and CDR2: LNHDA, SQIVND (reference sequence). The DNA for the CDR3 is TGTGCCAGTAGGTTCACCGGACAGTCAGATACGCAGTATTTT. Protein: CASRFTGQSDTQYF.

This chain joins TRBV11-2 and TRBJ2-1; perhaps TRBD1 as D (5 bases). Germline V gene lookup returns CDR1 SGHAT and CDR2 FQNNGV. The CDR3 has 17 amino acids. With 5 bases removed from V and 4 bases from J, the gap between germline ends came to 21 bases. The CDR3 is CASSPQGSDKVYNEQFF. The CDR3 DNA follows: TGTGCCAGCAGCCCCCAGGGTTCGGACAAAGTGTACAATGAGCAGTTCTTC. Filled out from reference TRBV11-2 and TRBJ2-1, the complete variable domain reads EAGVAQSPRYKIIEKRQSVAFWCNPISGHATLYWYQQILGQGPKLLIQFQNNGVVDDSQLPKDRFSAERLKGVDSTLKIQPAKLEDSAVYLCASSPQGSDKVYNEQFFGPGTRLTVL.

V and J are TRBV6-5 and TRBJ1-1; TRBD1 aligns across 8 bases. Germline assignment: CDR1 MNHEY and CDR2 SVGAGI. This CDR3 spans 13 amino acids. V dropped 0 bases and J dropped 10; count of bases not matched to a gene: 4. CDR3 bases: TGTGCCAGCAGTTACTCCGGACAGGGTATAGCTTTCTTT. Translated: CASSYSGQGIAFF.

The CDR3 DNA reads TGTGCCAGCAGCTGGAGAGCCGGGACAGGGGACACAGATACGCAGTATTTT. Translated: CASSWRAGTGDTDTQYF. V gene TRBV5-5 combines with J gene TRBJ2-3; 10 bases map to TRBD1. Losses at the gene ends were 3 bases for V and 2 bases for J; bases not matched to a gene: 9. The CDR3 covers 17 residues. Looked up from germline, CDR1 is SGHKS and CDR2 is YYEKEE (reference sequence).